The next 20 T cell receptor beta chains were all read from a single sample in a study of blood T cell repertoires in COVID-19. Using immunoSEQ multiplex PCR, the repertoire was profiled, and TCRdb retains in-frame clones only, with some absent. The table lists under 300,000 clones, around four fifths of them singletons. Material for sequencing was peripheral blood. These receptor sequences come from a woman between 40 and 50 years old with active or convalescent COVID-19.

This clone was found a few times. This sample includes further DNA sequences coding for the same CDR3. The V gene is TRBV18, the J gene TRBJ1-1, with TRBD1 identical over 7 bases. This CDR3 spans 13 amino acids. Germline CDR1 KGHSH, CDR2 LQKENI. V dropped 5 bases and J dropped 1; count of bases not matched to a gene: 1. CDR3 residues: CASSRTGNTEAFF. In DNA form, the CDR3 reads TGTGCCAGCTCAAGGACAGGGAACACTGAAGCTTTCTTT.

This clone was observed once. The chain employs TRBV5-4 and TRBJ1-2; the match to TRBD1 covers 10 bases. The CDR3 extends over 14 amino acids. Germline lookup yields CDR1 SGHNT and CDR2 YYREEE (reference sequence). V lost 4 bases, J lost 5 bases, and 5 bases stayed unmatched. For the CDR3, the DNA is TGTGCCAGCAGCGCAGGACAGGGGGTATATGGCTACACCTTC. Its protein product is CASSAGQGVYGYTF.

This sequence joins TRBV20-1 and TRBJ2-4, with TRBD2 identical over 10 bases. This CDR3 is 19 amino acids long. The germline CDR1 and CDR2 sequences are DFQATT and SNEGSKA (reference sequence). V gave up 3 bases and J gave up 8 bases; unmatched junction bases: 22. The CDR3 sequence: CSASAHQNQRGGFGYIQYF. The CDR3 DNA reads TGCAGTGCTAGTGCCCATCAAAATCAGCGGGGGGGCTTTGGGTACATTCAGTACTTC.

Here the CDR3 DNA reads TGTGCCAGCAGCTGGACTAGTGACAACGAGCAGTACTTC. Its protein is CASSWTSDNEQYF. The chain is built from TRBV3-1 (or the pseudogene TRBV3-2) and TRBJ2-7; 7 nucleotides line up with TRBD2. The junction had 6 bases not matched to a gene; V was cut back by 5 bases and J by 5 bases. Germline V gene lookup returns CDR1 LGHDT and CDR2 YNNKEL (reference sequence). The CDR3 spans 13 residues.

The chain carries TRBV24-1 and TRBJ2-4, with TRBD2 as a possible D gene (5 bases). Germline V CDR1 and CDR2: KGHDR, SFDVKD. The CDR3 is 13 residues long. V was cut by 2 bases and J by 13 bases, with 14 bases left in between. The chain's CDR3 is CATSDSRGMRQYF. CDR3 in DNA: TGTGCCACCAGTGATTCCCGAGGGATGAGACAGTACTTC.

The rearrangement uses TRBV3-1 (or the pseudogene TRBV3-2) and TRBJ1-4; 7 bases map to TRBD1. The CDR3 totals 14 residues. The germline gives CDR1 LGHDT, CDR2 YNNKEL (reference sequence). J was trimmed by 4 bases and V by 4 bases; bases with no gene match: 3. Written as DNA, the CDR3 is TGTGCCAGCAGCCTACAGGGGTATAATGAAAAACTGTTTTTT. Protein product: CASSLQGYNEKLFF.

J is TRBJ1-4 and V is TRBV21-1; no check of the table's D call, TRBD1, against the DNA was made. TRBV21-1 is a recognized pseudogene. The CDR3 contains 13 residues. For the CDR3, the DNA is TGTGCCAGCAGCCCCCAGACAGCAGTCGGACTGTTTTTT. Translation: CASSPQTAVGLFF.

This chain links TRBV29-1 with TRBJ1-2; TRBD1 might be the D (5 bases). The germline V gene encodes CDR1 SQVTM and CDR2 ANQGSEA. This CDR3 region has 13 residues. Trimming cost V 8 bases and J 1 base, with 14 bases left between them. The CDR3 sequence: CSLKGLVNYGYTF. The CDR3 DNA reads TGCAGCCTAAAGGGACTCGTTAACTATGGCTACACCTTC.

The V call is TRBV9, the J call TRBJ1-1; D gene uncertain. This CDR3 spans 14 amino acids. The germline V gene encodes CDR1 SGDLS and CDR2 YYNGEE. The V end was cut by 4 bases, the J end by 5 bases, with 15 bases between. CDR3 loop: CASSLNTVGTEAFF. The CDR3 DNA reads as TGTGCCAGCAGCCTGAACACCGTCGGGACTGAAGCTTTCTTT.

V gene TRBV28 combines with J gene TRBJ1-2, with a tentative D call TRBD1 (5 bases). This CDR3 contains 14 residues. V lost 3 bases and J lost 7, with 15 bases in between. Germline values: CDR1 MDHEN, CDR2 SYDVKM. This chain's CDR3 is CASSLTQGGSGYTF. For the CDR3, the DNA is TGTGCCAGCAGTTTGACCCAGGGAGGTAGTGGCTACACCTTC.

The chain is built from TRBV5-1 and TRBJ1-2, with unresolved D. With 4 bases removed from V and 3 bases from J, the gap between germline ends came to 10 bases. The V gene's germline CDR1 is SGHRS and CDR2 YFSETQ. This CDR3 has 13 amino acids. In nucleotides, the CDR3 is TGCGCCAGCAGCCTAGGGCGGGACTATGGCTACACCTTC. Translating it yields CASSLGRDYGYTF.

This chain uses TRBV19 with TRBJ2-3, with 14 positions matching TRBD2. The CDR3 sequence is 17 residues long. Germline V CDR1 and CDR2: LNHDA, SQIVND (reference sequence). Trimming cost V 4 bases and J 0 bases; bases outside gene matches: 3. The CDR3 sequence: CASSKRTSGGSTDTQYF. Written as DNA, the CDR3 is TGTGCCAGTAGTAAAAGGACTAGCGGGGGGAGCACAGATACGCAGTATTTT.

Note on this clone: It may be a read error: a sequence one base away is much more abundant. The identical CDR3 is also encoded by other nucleotide sequences in the sample. The chain couples TRBV4-1 to TRBJ1-5; D remains unclear. The CDR3 has 14 residues. Germline V gene sequence: CDR1 MGHRA, CDR2 YSYEKL. The CDR3 region is CASSQPSSNQPQHF. CDR3 in DNA: TGTGCCAGCAGCCAACCTTCTAGCAATCAGCCCCAGCATTTT.

The chain has TRBV9 and TRBJ1-1, with a weak D call TRBD1 (5 bases). The CDR3 has 14 amino acids. V lost 4 bases and J lost 6, with 16 bases in between. Germline assignment: CDR1 SGDLS and CDR2 YYNGEE. This CDR3 is CASSPIMGPSEAFF. Here the CDR3 DNA reads TGTGCCAGCAGCCCCATTATGGGGCCCTCTGAAGCTTTCTTT. The complete variable domain, with remaining parts taken from reference TRBV9 and TRBJ1-1, reads DSGVTQTPKHLITATGQRVTLRCSPRSGDLSVYWYQQSLDQGLQFLIQYYNGEERAKGNILERFSAQQFPDLHSELNLSSLELGDSALYFCASSPIMGPSEAFFGQGTRLTVV.

V usage is TRBV3-1 (or the pseudogene TRBV3-2) and J usage is TRBJ2-1; TRBD2 aligns across 9 bases. With 4 bases clipped from V and 8 bases from J, the junction kept 12 bases outside the gene matches. The germline V gene encodes CDR1 LGHDT and CDR2 YNNKEL (reference sequence). The CDR3 length is 16 residues. The CDR3 region has the DNA TGTGCCAGCAGCCCCCACCGGGGTCCTAGCGGGGATGAGCAGTTCTTC. Translated: CASSPHRGPSGDEQFF.

The V gene is TRBV3-1 (or the pseudogene TRBV3-2), the J gene TRBJ2-2, with D possibly matching TRBD1 (6 bases). Trimming stripped 7 bases from V and 0 bases from J, with 15 bases between. The CDR3 runs to 16 residues. CDR1 is LGHDT, CDR2 YNNKEL, per germline (reference sequence). CDR3 loop: CASTTRGAPNTGELFF. CDR3 in DNA: TGTGCCAGCACCACCAGGGGAGCTCCGAACACCGGGGAGCTGTTTTTT.

V gene TRBV30 combines with J gene TRBJ1-3, with D possibly matching TRBD1 (6 bases). Trimming took off 1 base at V and 7 bases at J, with 14 bases between the two ends. Per the germline V gene, CDR1 is GTSNPN and CDR2 is SVGIG (reference sequence). The CDR3 length is 14 residues. The CDR3 DNA follows: TGTGCCTGGAGTGCCCAGGCAACAGGGAACACCATATATTTT. It codes for CAWSAQATGNTIYF. Combining the CDR3 with reference TRBV30 and TRBJ1-3 gives the whole variable domain SQTIHQWPATLVQPVGSPLSLECTVEGTSNPNLYWYRQAAGRGLQLLFYSVGIGQISSEVPQNLSASRPQDRQFILSSKKLLLSDSGFYLCAWSAQATGNTIYFGEGSWLTVV.

The rearrangement joins TRBV28 to TRBJ2-3, with a tentative D call TRBD2 (5 bases). CDR1 and CDR2 (germline): MDHEN, SYDVKM. This CDR3 is built from 15 residues. V lost 4 bases and J lost 8, with 19 bases in between. The CDR3 loop reads CASSWVGVIQRTQYF. The CDR3 DNA sequence: TGTGCCAGCAGTTGGGTGGGAGTTATTCAACGTACGCAGTATTTT. Full variable domain (remainder filled in from reference TRBV28 and TRBJ2-3): DVKVTQSSRYLVKRTGEKVFLECVQDMDHENMFWYRQDPGLGLRLIYFSYDVKMKEKGDIPEGYSVSREKKERFSLILESASTNQTSMYLCASSWVGVIQRTQYFGPGTRLTVL.

The CDR3: CASSIPGRGYTF. CDR3 sequence (DNA): TGTGCCAGCAGTATACCAGGGCGTGGCTACACCTTC. The V gene is TRBV28, the J gene TRBJ1-2; TRBD1 might be the D (5 bases). Germline V gene data show CDR1 as MDHEN and CDR2 as SYDVKM. V dropped 5 bases and J dropped 7 bases, with 11 bases sitting between them. CDR3 length: 12 amino acids.

The table lists this clone with a few counts. The rearrangement links TRBV2 to TRBJ1-5; 7 nucleotides align to TRBD1. V trimming: 6 bases; J trimming: 5 bases; junction bases outside the gene matches: 10. Germline lookup yields CDR1 SNHLY and CDR2 FYNNEI. CDR3 length: 15 amino acids. The CDR3 region is CASRDHRGGYQPQHF. The CDR3 DNA reads as TGTGCCAGCAGGGACCACAGGGGTGGTTATCAGCCCCAGCATTTT.